This T cell receptor beta chain stems from a study of T cell changes during pregnancy in multiple sclerosis (dated by TCRdb to between 2019 and 2020). General notes on the study: The study examined how the T cell repertoire changed over the course of pregnancy in women with multiple sclerosis.

The protocol used for the library was the immunoSEQ multiplex PCR assay. This is the immuneACCESS table as TCRdb keeps it, with only in-frame sequences that have V and J called. A part of the clones is gone; compared with another copy, unresolved V genes explain less than half, and the rest is unexplained. Counted in this sample were about 79,000 clones; about 93% of them appeared once. The ten largest clones take up 0.45% to 0.6% of the sample. A word on this clone: Its specific antigen is unknown. No base-level quality is on record; no much larger clone is a single base apart.

The germline V gene (reference sequence) supplies CDR1 LNHDA and CDR2 SQIVND. The V end loses 3 bases and the J end loses 11 bases, and a stretch of 13 bases separates them. Inclusive of the bounding cysteine and phenylalanine, the CDR3 is 12 residues long. Here the CDR3 DNA is all that survives: 36 bases in frame from base 1. Sequenced here: CD4+ T cells from peripheral blood mononuclear cells, sampled in the second trimester of pregnancy. The sequence came from a female donor with multiple sclerosis, enrolled in a pregnancy study. Recombination linked TRBV19 to TRBJ1-1; the D gene is unclear. At the DNA level, the sequence is TGTGCCAGTAGTATGGAAGGCAGCGGGGCTTTCTTT. This translates into CASSMEGSGAFF.